The rows below give T cell receptor beta chains drawn from one sample of a study of Ad26.COV2.S vaccination and SARS-CoV-2 variants. Data came from immunoSEQ multiplex PCR; TCRdb stores just in-frame clones and leaves some out. The sample records 250,000 to 300,000 clones, about 87% being singletons. This specimen was peripheral blood, taken in a trial of Ad26.COV2.S vaccine versus placebo. Receptors originate from a person between 18 and 65 years old who received the Ad26.COV2.S COVID-19 vaccine or a placebo. CDR3s include the opening cysteine and the closing phenylalanine or tryptophan. A D gene is named only where the DNA matches it firmly. Only part of the rows carry a size: once, few, many, or a class if the clone is expanded.

clone_size j_call d_call v_call cdr3_aa cdr3_nt
NA TRBJ2-7 TRBD1 TRBV6-2/TRBV6-3 CASSSGAGTGLREQYF TGTGCCAGCAGTTCCGGGGCCGGGACAGGGTTGCGCGAGCAGTACTTC
NA TRBJ1-1 TRBD1 TRBV12-3/TRBV12-4 CASSFGQVIAFF TGTGCCAGCAGTTTCGGACAGGTCATAGCTTTCTTT
NA TRBJ1-3 NA TRBV18 CASSLPITGNSGNTIYF TGTGCCAGCTCGCTCCCCATCACAGGAAACTCTGGAAACACCATATATTTT
NA TRBJ1-1 NA TRBV6-1 CASSEGPGLNTEAFF TGTGCCAGCAGTGAAGGCCCAGGGCTGAACACTGAAGCTTTCTTT
NA TRBJ2-5 TRBD2 TRBV24-1 CATSESLAGLETQYF TGTGCCACCAGTGAGAGTCTAGCGGGGTTGGAGACCCAGTACTTC
NA TRBJ1-1 NA TRBV27 CASTPGQNTEAFF TGTGCCAGCACTCCAGGGCAGAACACTGAAGCTTTCTTT
NA TRBJ1-1 NA TRBV14 CASSQVGRPSTEAFF TGTGCCAGCAGCCAAGTGGGCAGGCCGAGCACTGAAGCTTTCTTT
few TRBJ2-3 NA TRBV10-2 CASSEDRLSTDTQYF TGCGCCAGCAGTGAGGACCGCCTGTCCACAGATACGCAGTATTTT
once TRBJ2-3 NA TRBV6-5 CASRTSPTDTQYF TGTGCCAGCAGGACATCCCCCACAGATACGCAGTATTTT
NA TRBJ1-2 NA TRBV27 CASSYTTAEAGYTF TGTGCCAGCAGCTACACGACAGCGGAAGCTGGCTACACCTTC
NA TRBJ2-2 NA TRBV7-9 CASSFSNTGELFF TGTGCCAGCTCCTTTTCGAACACCGGGGAGCTGTTTTTT
NA TRBJ1-2 TRBD1 TRBV6-5 CASSYSTGGSYGYTF TGTGCCAGCAGTTACTCGACAGGGGGAAGCTATGGCTACACCTTC
NA TRBJ1-2 TRBD1 TRBV7-2 CASSYDREGYTF TGTGCCAGCAGCTATGACAGGGAAGGCTACACCTTC
few TRBJ1-2 NA TRBV30 CAWSAPERAAGYTF TGTGCCTGGAGTGCCCCCGAACGGGCTGCGGGCTACACCTTC
few TRBJ1-5 NA TRBV5-1 CASSLDSNQPQHF TGCGCCAGCAGCTTGGACAGCAATCAGCCCCAGCATTTT
NA TRBJ2-4 NA TRBV12-3/TRBV12-4 CASSLQGVQDF TGTGCCAGCAGTTTACAGGGAGTTCAGGACTTC
NA TRBJ2-7 NA TRBV6-6 CASHPGGSYEQYF TGTGCCAGCCACCCCGGGGGCTCCTACGAGCAGTACTTC